These T cell receptor beta chains were read from a single sample in a study of CD8 T cells in Susac syndrome. Each CDR3 protein is one row after TCRdb ran MiXCR on the immunoSEQ multiplex PCR reads. The data contain 200,000 or so distinct CDR3 sequences, 90% to 97% of them singletons. The sequenced material came from CD4+ T cells from PBMCs. These receptors were obtained from a human donor with multiple sclerosis. CDR3s include the opening cysteine and the closing phenylalanine or tryptophan. D genes are given only for firm matches.

j_call,v_call,d_call,cdr3_nt,cdr3_aa
TRBJ1-2,TRBV30,NA,TGTGCCTGGAAAAATCCGGGGACGGATGGCTACACCTTC,CAWKNPGTDGYTF
TRBJ2-3,TRBV30,TRBD1,TGTGCCTTTTCACAGGGGTGGACAGATACGCAGTATTTT,CAFSQGWTDTQYF
TRBJ2-1,TRBV14,NA,TGTGCCAGCAGCCCCCTATGGGGGTCCAATGAGCAGTTCTTC,CASSPLWGSNEQFF
TRBJ1-1,TRBV27,TRBD1,TGTGCCAGCAGTTCCCTCCTGACAGGGCAGCTCTCTGAAGCTTTCTTT,CASSSLLTGQLSEAFF
TRBJ1-2,TRBV29-1,NA,TGCAGCGTCGCCGGGACAATCCTTGACATTGGCTACACCTTC,CSVAGTILDIGYTF
TRBJ1-2,TRBV4-1,NA,TGCGCCAGCAGCCAAGGGTCAGAAAGGCGTGGCTACACCTTC,CASSQGSERRGYTF
TRBJ2-5,TRBV20-1,TRBD2,TGCAGTGCTAGGTTGGCGGGGGGGGATGAGACCCAGTACTTC,CSARLAGGDETQYF
TRBJ1-1,TRBV14,NA,TGTGCCAGCAGCCAAGATGCAGGGACCATGAACACTGAAGCTTTCTTT,CASSQDAGTMNTEAFF
TRBJ1-1,TRBV7-2,NA,TGTGCCAGCAGCTCATCCATGGGAGCTGAAGCTTTCTTT,CASSSSMGAEAFF
TRBJ2-3,TRBV5-1,TRBD2,TGCGCCAGCAGCTTGCTAGCGGGGACTAGCACAGATACGCAGTATTTT,CASSLLAGTSTDTQYF
TRBJ2-6,TRBV30,TRBD1,TGTGCCTGGATGAAGAAGGGACAGACGTCCTCTGGGGCCAACGTCCTGACTTTC,CAWMKKGQTSSGANVLTF
TRBJ1-2,TRBV29-1,NA,TGCAGCGTTAAAGACAGCGACTATGGCTACACCTTC,CSVKDSDYGYTF
TRBJ2-7,TRBV7-3,NA,TGTGCCAGCAGCTTCTCCACAACCTACGAGCAGTACTTC,CASSFSTTYEQYF
TRBJ2-7,TRBV7-9,NA,TGTGCCAGCAGCTCCGGGACCCCGAAGTACTTC,CASSSGTPKYF
TRBJ1-1,TRBV4-1,NA,TGCGCCAGCAGCCAAGATTGGACGAACACTGAAGCTTTCTTT,CASSQDWTNTEAFF
TRBJ2-5,TRBV29-1,TRBD1,TGCAGCGTCGCGACAGGGGCCGGGGAGACCCAGTACTTC,CSVATGAGETQYF
TRBJ2-3,TRBV4-3,NA,TGCGCCAGCAGCCAAGTCGGTCGGGGGTTTGGCACAGATACGCAGTATTTT,CASSQVGRGFGTDTQYF
TRBJ2-5,TRBV5-1,NA,TGCGCCAGCAGCTTGGGGACTAACCAAGAGACCCAGTACTTC,CASSLGTNQETQYF
TRBJ1-2,TRBV28,NA,TGTGCCAGCAGTTTTCCGGCGTCCTACTATGGCTACACCTTC,CASSFPASYYGYTF